The following is a T cell receptor (beta chain) sequence with its context. The antigen it recognizes is unknown. Base-call qualities are not available, and no considerably larger clone is one nucleotide away. TCRbeta CDR3 regions were amplified from genomic DNA by means of the immunoSEQ Assay, a bias-controlled multiplex PCR. Concerning the study's data processing: The number of nucleated cells in each sample was estimated by amplification of reference gene primers within the assay. Sequence reads were collapsed and filtered to measure the absolute abundance of every unique TCRbeta CDR3 rearrangement. For each sample, productive Simpson clonality was calculated as the square root of Simpson's diversity index across productive rearrangements. TCRdb mirrors the immuneACCESS table, restricted to in-frame sequences. Some clones are absent from its copies; in checked studies, under half trace to an unresolved V gene, and the reason for the others is unknown. That table is the source of V, J and clone size, and D and trimming were worked out from the DNA. This sample lists fewer than 350,000 clones; roughly 89% were detected once. Over 4% of the sample is taken by the ten largest.

CDR1 is given as MNHEY and CDR2 as SMNVEV, both from the germline V gene (reference sequence). Trimming removed 3 bases from V and 7 bases from J; the gene matches leave 3 bases unexplained. The CDR3 measures 13 amino acids from cysteine to phenylalanine. The sequence is cut down to CDR3 DNA, 39 bases in frame from base 1. The record originates from a study of blood T cell repertoires in COVID-19 (dated by TCRdb to the early 2020s). Context from the whole study: Collaborator samples came from the United States, Italy and Spain and covered acute and convalescent phases of COVID-19. The prospective study material was composed of cDNA or gDNA derived from T cells, B-cell-depleted T cells, or PBMCs. A de-identified subject ID, COVID-19 status, age in years and sex were almost always included in the sample metadata. The samples were drawn from the first 160 participants of the ongoing ImmuneRACE study and from over 950 subjects provided by 6 global collaborators. HLA class I and class II types, where available, came from metadata supplied by the sample provider rather than from assay-based typing. Deeply sampled blood TCRbeta repertoires from subjects exposed to, actively infected with, or recovered from COVID-19 were included in the dataset. The repertoires were made available in a free public database intended to serve as a resource for research on the immune response to SARS-CoV-2. Summary of the overall study and its limitations: The amount of clinical and demographic metadata varied by source and participant and was provided uncurated.

Enrolling through a virtual design, the prospective study's participants ranged in age from roughly 18 to 90 years and lived across some 22 United States geographic areas. To assign participants to cohorts, the prospective study relied on clinical history that participants themselves reported in a screening survey and a study questionnaire. For ImmuneRACE Cohort 3, a participant was defined as recovered based on two consecutive negative NP/OP PCR tests, clearance by a healthcare professional, or resolution of symptoms. Mobile phlebotomists in the prospective study collected whole blood, serum and a nasopharyngeal or oropharyngeal swab from every participant. Participants in the prospective study had the option to provide additional blood draws and questionnaires over a roughly two-month period. Before DNA extraction, blood samples from the prospective study were shipped at room temperature or frozen.

This receptor chain uses TRBV27 and TRBJ2-7; 10 bases in the junction line up with TRBD1. This receptor was taken from a man between 60 and 70 years old who had recovered from COVID-19. The sequenced sample was PBMCs or T cells enriched from blood (not recorded which). The sequenced DNA is TGTGCCAGCAGTTTTGGACAGGGGGGGGAGCAGTACTTC. It translates as CASSFGQGGEQYF.